The clone carrying this T cell receptor (beta chain) was seen more than once but under ten times. This specimen comes from a study of quantifying T cell responses using KT2 cells. Across the whole study: RNA was reverse transcribed with TCR alpha and beta constant-region primers. A predetermined fluorescence threshold ended the second PCR, run as a qPCR.

Each cDNA got a UMI-containing oligo ligated at its 3' end. The first PCR ran roughly 4 cycles with an equimolar RC1.1 and RC1.2 beta primer mix. TCRdb fed the UMI-ligation and nested PCR reads into MiXCR, producing one record per CDR3 protein. The profile shows fewer than 45,000 distinct CDR3 sequences, over 15% of them singletons. KT2, a clone with a known TCR, was spiked into unfractionated PBMC. The CDR3 totals 15 residues. Germline-derived CDR1 and CDR2 are MNHEY and SVGAGI. The V segment lost 2 bases and the J segment 10 bases; nucleotides outside the gene matches: 5. The gene calls are TRBV6-5 and TRBJ1-4, with TRBD1 identical over 12 bases. Sample: PBMCs spiked with cells of the T cell clone KT2. The clonotype was recovered from a human donor. The DNA of the CDR3 is TGTGCCAGCAGTTACACGGGACAGGGGGCGAGAAAACTGTTTTTT. Translation gives CASSYTGQGARKLFF.